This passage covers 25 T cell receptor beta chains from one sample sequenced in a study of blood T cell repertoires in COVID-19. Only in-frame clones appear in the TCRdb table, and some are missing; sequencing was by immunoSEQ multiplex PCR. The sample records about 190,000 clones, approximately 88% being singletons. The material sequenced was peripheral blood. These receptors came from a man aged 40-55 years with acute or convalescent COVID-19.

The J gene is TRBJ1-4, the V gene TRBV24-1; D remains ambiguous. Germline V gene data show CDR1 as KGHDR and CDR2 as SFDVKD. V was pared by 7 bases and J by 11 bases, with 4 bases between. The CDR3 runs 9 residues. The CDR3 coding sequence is TGTGCCACCAGCGGGAAACTGTTTTTT. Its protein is CATSGKLFF.

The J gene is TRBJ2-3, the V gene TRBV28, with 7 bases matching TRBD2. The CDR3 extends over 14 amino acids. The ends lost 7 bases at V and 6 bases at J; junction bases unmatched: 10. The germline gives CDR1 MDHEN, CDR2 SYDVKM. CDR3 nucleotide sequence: TGTGCCAGCAAGCGGGGCGACAACTGGGATACGCAGTATTTT. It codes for CASKRGDNWDTQYF.

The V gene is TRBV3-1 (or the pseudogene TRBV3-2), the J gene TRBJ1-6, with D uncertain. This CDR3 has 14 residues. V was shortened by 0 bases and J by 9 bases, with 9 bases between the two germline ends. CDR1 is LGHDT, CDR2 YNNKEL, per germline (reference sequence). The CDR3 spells CASSQDQEGSPLHF. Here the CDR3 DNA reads TGTGCCAGCAGCCAAGATCAAGAGGGTTCACCCCTCCACTTT.

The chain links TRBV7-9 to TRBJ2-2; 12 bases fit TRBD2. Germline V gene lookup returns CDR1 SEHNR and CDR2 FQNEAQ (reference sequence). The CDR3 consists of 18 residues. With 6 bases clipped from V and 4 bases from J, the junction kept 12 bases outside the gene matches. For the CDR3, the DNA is TGTGCCAGCAGAGGAGGACTAGCGGGGAATAACCCCACCGGGGAGCTGTTTTTT. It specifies CASRGGLAGNNPTGELFF.

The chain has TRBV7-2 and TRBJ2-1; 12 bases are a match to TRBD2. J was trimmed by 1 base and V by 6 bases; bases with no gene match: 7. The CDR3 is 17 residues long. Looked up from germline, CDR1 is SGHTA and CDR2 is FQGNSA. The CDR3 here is CASSHLAGGNSYNEQFF. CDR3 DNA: TGTGCCAGCAGTCACCTAGCGGGGGGGAATTCCTACAATGAGCAGTTCTTC. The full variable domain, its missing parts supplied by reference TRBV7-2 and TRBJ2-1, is GAGVSQSPSNKVTEKGKDVELRCDPISGHTALYWYRQSLGQGLEFLIYFQGNSAPDKSGLPSDRFSAERTGGSVSTLTIQRTQQEDSAVYLCASSHLAGGNSYNEQFFGPGTRLTVL.

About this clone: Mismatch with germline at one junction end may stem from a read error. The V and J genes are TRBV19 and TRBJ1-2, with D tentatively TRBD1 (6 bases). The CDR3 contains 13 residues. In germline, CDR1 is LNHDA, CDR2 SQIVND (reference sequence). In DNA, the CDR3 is TGTGCCAGTAGCATAGGGACAAACTATGGCTACACCTTC. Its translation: CASSIGTNYGYTF.

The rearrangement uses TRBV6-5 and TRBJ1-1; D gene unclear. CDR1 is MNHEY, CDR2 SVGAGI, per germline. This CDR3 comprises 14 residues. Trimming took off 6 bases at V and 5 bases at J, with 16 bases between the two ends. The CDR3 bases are TGTGCCAGCAGCGGGCTAGCTGATGTTACTGAAGCTTTCTTT. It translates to CASSGLADVTEAFF.

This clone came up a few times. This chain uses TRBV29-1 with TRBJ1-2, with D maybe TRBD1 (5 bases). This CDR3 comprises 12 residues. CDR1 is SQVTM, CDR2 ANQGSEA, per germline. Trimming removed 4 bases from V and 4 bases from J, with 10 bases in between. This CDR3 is CSVAAGTYGYTF. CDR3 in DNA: TGCAGCGTTGCAGCGGGGACCTATGGCTACACCTTC.

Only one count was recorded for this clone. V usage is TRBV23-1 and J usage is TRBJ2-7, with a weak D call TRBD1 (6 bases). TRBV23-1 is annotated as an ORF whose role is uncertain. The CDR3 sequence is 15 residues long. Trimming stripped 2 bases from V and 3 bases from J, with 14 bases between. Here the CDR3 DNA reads TGCGCCAGCAGTCAACAGTCAACGGGACACTACGAGCAGTACTTC. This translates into CASSQQSTGHYEQYF.

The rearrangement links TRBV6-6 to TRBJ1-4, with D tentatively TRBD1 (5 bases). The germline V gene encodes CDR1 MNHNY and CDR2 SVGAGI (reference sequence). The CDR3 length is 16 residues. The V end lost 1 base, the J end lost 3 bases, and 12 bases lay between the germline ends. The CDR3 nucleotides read TGTGCCAGCAGTTACTTTCCTCAACAGGCTAATGAAAAACTGTTTTTT. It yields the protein CASSYFPQQANEKLFF.

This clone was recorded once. The CDR3 DNA is TGTGCCAGTAGTATAAGGGGGTTAAGGGGAGAGACCCAGTACTTC. This gives the protein CASSIRGLRGETQYF. The rearrangement joins TRBV19 to TRBJ2-5; D may be TRBD1 (6 bases). Germline CDR1 LNHDA, CDR2 SQIVND (reference sequence). The CDR3 consists of 15 residues. V lost 2 bases and J lost 4, with 14 bases in between. Full variable domain (remainder filled in from reference TRBV19 and TRBJ2-5): DGGITQSPKYLFRKEGQNVTLSCEQNLNHDAMYWYRQDPGQGLRLIYYSQIVNDFQKGDIAEGYSVSREKKESFPLTVTSAQKNPTAFYLCASSIRGLRGETQYFGPGTRLLVL.

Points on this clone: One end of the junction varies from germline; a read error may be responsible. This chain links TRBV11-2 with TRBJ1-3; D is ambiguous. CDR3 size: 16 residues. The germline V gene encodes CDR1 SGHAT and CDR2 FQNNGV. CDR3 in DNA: TGTGCCAGCAGCTTAGAAGTTTACAAGGCGGGAACCACCATATATTTT. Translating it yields CASSLEVYKAGTTIYF.

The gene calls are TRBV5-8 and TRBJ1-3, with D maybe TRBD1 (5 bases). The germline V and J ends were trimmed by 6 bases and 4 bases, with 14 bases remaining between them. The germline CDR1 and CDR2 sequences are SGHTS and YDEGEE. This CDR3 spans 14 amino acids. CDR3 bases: TGTGCCAGCACCCTACGGGGGATAGGAAACACCATATATTTT. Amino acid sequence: CASTLRGIGNTIYF.

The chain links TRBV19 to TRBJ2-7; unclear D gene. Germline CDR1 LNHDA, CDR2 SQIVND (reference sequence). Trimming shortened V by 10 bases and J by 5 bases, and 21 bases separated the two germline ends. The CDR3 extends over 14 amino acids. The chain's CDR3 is CATRLAATWDEQYF. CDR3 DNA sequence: TGTGCCACCCGCCTTGCGGCAACCTGGGACGAGCAGTACTTC. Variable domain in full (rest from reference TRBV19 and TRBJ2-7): DGGITQSPKYLFRKEGQNVTLSCEQNLNHDAMYWYRQDPGQGLRLIYYSQIVNDFQKGDIAEGYSVSREKKESFPLTVTSAQKNPTAFYLCATRLAATWDEQYFGPGTRLTVT.

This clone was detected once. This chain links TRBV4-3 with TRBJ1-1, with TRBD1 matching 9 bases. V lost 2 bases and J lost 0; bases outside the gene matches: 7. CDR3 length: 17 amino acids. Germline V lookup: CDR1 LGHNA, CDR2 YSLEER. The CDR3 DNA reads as TGCGCCAGCAGCCAACCTGGACAGGGGCTCTTGAACACTGAAGCTTTCTTT. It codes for CASSQPGQGLLNTEAFF.

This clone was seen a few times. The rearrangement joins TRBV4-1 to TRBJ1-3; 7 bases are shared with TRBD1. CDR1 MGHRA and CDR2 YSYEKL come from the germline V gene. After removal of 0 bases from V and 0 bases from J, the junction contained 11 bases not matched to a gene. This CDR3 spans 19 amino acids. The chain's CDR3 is CASSQDGLDRADSGNTIYF. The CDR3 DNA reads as TGCGCCAGCAGCCAAGATGGTCTCGACAGGGCGGACTCTGGAAACACCATATATTTT.

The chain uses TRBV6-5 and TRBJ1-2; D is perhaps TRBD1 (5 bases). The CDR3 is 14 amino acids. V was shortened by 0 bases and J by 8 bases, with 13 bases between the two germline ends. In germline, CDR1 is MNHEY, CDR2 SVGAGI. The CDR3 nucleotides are TGTGCCAGCAGTTACTCTTCGGGGGTCGAAGGCTACACCTTC. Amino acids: CASSYSSGVEGYTF.

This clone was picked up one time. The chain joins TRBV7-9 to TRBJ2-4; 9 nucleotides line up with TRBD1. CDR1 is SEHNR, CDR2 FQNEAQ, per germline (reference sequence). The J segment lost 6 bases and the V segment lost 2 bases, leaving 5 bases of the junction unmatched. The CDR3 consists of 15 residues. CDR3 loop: CASSLQDRGRNIQYF. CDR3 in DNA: TGTGCCAGCAGCTTACAGGACAGGGGTAGAAACATTCAGTACTTC. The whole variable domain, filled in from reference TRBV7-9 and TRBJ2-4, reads DTGVSQNPRHKITKRGQNVTFRCDPISEHNRLYWYRQTLGQGPEFLTYFQNEAQLEKSRLLSDRFSAERPKGSFSTLEIQRTEQGDSAMYLCASSLQDRGRNIQYFGAGTRLSVL.

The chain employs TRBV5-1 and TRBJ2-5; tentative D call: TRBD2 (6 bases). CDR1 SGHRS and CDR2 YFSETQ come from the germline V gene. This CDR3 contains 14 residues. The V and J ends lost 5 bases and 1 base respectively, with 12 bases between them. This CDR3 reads CASRPWRGQETQYF. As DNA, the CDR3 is TGCGCCAGCAGGCCCTGGAGGGGCCAAGAGACCCAGTACTTC.

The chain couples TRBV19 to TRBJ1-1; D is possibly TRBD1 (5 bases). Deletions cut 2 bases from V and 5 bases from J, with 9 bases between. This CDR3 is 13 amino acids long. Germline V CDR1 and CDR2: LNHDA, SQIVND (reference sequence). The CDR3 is CASSIKSGTEAFF. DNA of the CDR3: TGTGCCAGTAGTATAAAGTCAGGGACTGAAGCTTTCTTT.

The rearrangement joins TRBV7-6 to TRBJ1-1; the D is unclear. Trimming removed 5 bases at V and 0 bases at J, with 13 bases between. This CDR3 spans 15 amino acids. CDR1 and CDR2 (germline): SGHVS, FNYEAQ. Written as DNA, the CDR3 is TGTGCCAGCAGCACTGAGAGCCTTATGAACACTGAAGCTTTCTTT. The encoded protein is CASSTESLMNTEAFF.

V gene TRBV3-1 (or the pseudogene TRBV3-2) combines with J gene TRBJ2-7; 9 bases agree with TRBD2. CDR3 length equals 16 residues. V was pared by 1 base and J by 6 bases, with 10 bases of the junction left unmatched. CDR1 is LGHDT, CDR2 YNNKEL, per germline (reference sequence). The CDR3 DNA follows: TGTGCCAGCAGCCAAGCTCATAGCGGGGGAGGGCGCGAGCAGTACTTC. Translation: CASSQAHSGGGREQYF.

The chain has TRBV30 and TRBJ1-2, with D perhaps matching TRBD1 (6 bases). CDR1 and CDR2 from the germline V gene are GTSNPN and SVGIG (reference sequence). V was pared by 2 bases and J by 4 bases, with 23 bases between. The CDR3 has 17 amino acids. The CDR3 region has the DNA TGTGCCTGGAGTCGACCGGACCGGGGGGCCAACGTCTATGGCTACACCTTC. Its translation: CAWSRPDRGANVYGYTF. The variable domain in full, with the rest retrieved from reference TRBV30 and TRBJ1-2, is SQTIHQWPATLVQPVGSPLSLECTVEGTSNPNLYWYRQAAGRGLQLLFYSVGIGQISSEVPQNLSASRPQDRQFILSSKKLLLSDSGFYLCAWSRPDRGANVYGYTFGSGTRLTVV.

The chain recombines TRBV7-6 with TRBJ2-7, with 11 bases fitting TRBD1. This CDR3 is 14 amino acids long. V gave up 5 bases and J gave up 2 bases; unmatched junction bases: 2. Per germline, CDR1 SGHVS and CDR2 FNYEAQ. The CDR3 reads CASSVGQGAYEQYF. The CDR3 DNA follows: TGTGCCAGCAGCGTGGGACAGGGGGCCTACGAGCAGTACTTC.

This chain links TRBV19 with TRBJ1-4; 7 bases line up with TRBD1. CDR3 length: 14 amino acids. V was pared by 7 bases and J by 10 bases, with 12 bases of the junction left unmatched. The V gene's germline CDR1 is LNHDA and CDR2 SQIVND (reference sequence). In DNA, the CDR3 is TGTGCCAGTATCCCGGACAGGTCGGCGGGAAAACTGTTTTTT. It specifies CASIPDRSAGKLFF.